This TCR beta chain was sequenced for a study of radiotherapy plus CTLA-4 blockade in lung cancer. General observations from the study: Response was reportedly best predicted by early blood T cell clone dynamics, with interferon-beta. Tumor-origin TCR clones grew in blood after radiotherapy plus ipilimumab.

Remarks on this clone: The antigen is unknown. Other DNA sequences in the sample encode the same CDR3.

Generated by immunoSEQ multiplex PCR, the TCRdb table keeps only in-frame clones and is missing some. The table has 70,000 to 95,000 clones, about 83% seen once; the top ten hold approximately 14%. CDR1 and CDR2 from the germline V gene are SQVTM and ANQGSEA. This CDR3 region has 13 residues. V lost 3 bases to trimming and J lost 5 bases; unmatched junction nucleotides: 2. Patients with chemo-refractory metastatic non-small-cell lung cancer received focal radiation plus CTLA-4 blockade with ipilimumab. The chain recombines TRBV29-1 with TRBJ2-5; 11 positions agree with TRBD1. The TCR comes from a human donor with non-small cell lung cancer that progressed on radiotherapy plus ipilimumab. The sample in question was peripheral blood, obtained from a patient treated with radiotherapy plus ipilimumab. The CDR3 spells CSVEGQGGETQYF. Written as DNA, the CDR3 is TGCAGCGTTGAGGGACAGGGGGGCGAGACCCAGTACTTC.